This T cell receptor beta chain was sequenced for a study of blood T cells in healthy people across ages. Study results and caveats: Measured against age, TCR beta diversity per million T cells decreased in a roughly linear manner. PBMCs were not sorted, which prevented a conclusive comparison of naive versus antigen-experienced cells. The study regarded diversity estimates from one million T cells as underestimates.

Germline V CDR1 and CDR2: SGHRS, YFSETQ. This CDR3 comprises 16 residues. The V and J ends lost 0 bases and 6 bases respectively, with 16 bases between them. This clonotype turned up a few times. The antigen is undetermined. With a J-beta primer mix and a sample-barcoded 5' primer, a second PCR ran roughly 6 to 12 cycles. A single record per CDR3 protein comes from TCRdb applying MiXCR to the 5' RACE reads. Here the sample spans nearly 800,000 distinct CDR3 sequences, roughly three fifths being singletons. Researchers isolated at least 7 million PBMCs per sample. The clonotype comes from a man aged 40-55 years in good health. Sample: blood. The chain couples TRBV5-1 to TRBJ2-4, with D possibly TRBD1 on 5 matching bases. CDR3 coding DNA: TGCGCCAGCAGCTTGGTCGGTGGGCAGGGAAGAAACATTCAGTACTTC. Translation: CASSLVGGQGRNIQYF.